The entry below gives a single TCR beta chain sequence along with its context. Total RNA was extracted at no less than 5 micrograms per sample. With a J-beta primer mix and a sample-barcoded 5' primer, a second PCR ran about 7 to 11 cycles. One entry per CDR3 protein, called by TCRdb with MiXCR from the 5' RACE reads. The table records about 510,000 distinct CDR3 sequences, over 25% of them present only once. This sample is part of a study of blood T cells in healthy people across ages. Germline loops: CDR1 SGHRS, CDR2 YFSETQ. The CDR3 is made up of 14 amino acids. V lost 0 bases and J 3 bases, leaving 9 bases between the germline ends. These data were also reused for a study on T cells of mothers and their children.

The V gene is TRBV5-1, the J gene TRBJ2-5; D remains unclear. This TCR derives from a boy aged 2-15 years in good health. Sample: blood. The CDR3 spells CASSLGGNEETQYF. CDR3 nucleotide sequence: TGCGCCAGCAGCTTGGGAGGCAACGAAGAGACCCAGTACTTC.